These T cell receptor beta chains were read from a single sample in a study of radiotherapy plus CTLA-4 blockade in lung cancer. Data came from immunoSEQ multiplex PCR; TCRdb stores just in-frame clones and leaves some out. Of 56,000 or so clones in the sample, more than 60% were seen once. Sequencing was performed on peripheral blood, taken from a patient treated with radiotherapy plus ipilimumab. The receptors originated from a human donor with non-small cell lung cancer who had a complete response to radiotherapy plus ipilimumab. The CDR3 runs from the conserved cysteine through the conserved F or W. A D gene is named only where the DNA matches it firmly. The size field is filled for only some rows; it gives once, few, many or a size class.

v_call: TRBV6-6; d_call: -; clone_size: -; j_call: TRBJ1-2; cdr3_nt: TGTGCCAGCAACCCAGGGGTGAGGGACTACACCTTC; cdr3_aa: CASNPGVRDYTF
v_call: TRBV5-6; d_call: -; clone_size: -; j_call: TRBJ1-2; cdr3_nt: TGTGCCAGCAGCTTGGACACAGGATTAGATAGCTACACCTTC; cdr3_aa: CASSLDTGLDSYTF
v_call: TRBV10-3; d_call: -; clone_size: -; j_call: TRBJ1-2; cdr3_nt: TGTGCCATCAGTGAGTCGAACTTGGGAGGGGCGAATGGCTACACCTTC; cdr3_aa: CAISESNLGGANGYTF
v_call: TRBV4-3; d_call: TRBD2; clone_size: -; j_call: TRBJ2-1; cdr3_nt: TGCGCCAGCAGCCAAGATAGGGGACTAGCGGGAGTTAGGAATGAGCAGTTCTTC; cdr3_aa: CASSQDRGLAGVRNEQFF
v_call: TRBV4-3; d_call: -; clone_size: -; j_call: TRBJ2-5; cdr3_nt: TGCGCCAGCAGCCAAGGATCCGCAGGGGCCGGAGAGACCCAGTACTTC; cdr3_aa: CASSQGSAGAGETQYF
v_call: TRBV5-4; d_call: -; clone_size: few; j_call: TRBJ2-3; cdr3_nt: TGTGCCAGCAGCCGTAACACAGATACGCAGTATTTT; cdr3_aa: CASSRNTDTQYF
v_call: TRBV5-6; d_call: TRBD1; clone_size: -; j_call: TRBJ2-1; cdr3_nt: TGTGCCAGCAGCTCCTGGGACAGCCCCTCCTACAATGAGCAGTTCTTC; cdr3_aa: CASSSWDSPSYNEQFF
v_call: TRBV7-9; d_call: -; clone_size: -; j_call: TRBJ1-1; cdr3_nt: TGTGCCAGCAGCTTCACCGGCTCTGCGGGCACTGAAGCTTTCTTT; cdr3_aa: CASSFTGSAGTEAFF
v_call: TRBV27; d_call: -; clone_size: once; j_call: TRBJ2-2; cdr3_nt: TGTGCCAGCAGATTGAGTCCGACGAACACCGGGGAGCTGTTTTTT; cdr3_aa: CASRLSPTNTGELFF
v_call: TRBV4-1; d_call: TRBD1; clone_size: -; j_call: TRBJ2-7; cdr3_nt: TGCGCCAGCAGCCAAGATCGCGCCACCGGGACAGGGAGCGGCGAGCAGTACTTC; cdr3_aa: CASSQDRATGTGSGEQYF
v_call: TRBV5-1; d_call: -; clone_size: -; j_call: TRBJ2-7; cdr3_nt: TGCGCCAGCAGCTTGTCAGGGGCCCCCTACGAGCAGTACTTC; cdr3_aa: CASSLSGAPYEQYF
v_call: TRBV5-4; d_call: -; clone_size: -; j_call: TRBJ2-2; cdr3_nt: TGTGCCAGCAGCTTGGCGCAGAAGAACACCGGGGAGCTGTTTTTT; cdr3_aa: CASSLAQKNTGELFF
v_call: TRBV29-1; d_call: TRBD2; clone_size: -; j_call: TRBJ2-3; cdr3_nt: TGCAGCGTTGAATCGCGGGGGGCGAGGGCAGATACGCAGTATTTT; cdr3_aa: CSVESRGARADTQYF
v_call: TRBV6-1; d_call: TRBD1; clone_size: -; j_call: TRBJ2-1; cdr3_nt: TGTGCCAGCAGCGGACAGGGGACATACAATGAGCAGTTCTTC; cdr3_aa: CASSGQGTYNEQFF
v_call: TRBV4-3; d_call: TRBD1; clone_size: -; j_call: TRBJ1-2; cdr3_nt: TGCGCCAGCAGCCTCGGACAGGGGGAGTATGGCTACACCTTC; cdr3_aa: CASSLGQGEYGYTF
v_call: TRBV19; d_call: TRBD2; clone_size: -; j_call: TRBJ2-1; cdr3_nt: TGTGCCAGTAGTCAACCCGGGACTAGGGGACGCAATGAGCAGTTCTTC; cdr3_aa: CASSQPGTRGRNEQFF
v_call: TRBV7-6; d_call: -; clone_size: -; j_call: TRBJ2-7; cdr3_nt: TGTGCCAGCAGCTTGTGGGGGCAGAGTTTCTACTCCTACGAGCAGTACTTC; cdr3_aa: CASSLWGQSFYSYEQYF
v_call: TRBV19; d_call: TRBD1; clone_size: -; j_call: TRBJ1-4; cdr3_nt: TGTGCCAGTAGGCCCCCGGGACAGGGGGAAAAACTGTTTTTT; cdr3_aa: CASRPPGQGEKLFF
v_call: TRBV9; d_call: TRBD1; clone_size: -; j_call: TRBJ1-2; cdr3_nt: TGTGCCAGCAGCGAGGGGGCCGGGGTCCTTTTTGGCTACACCTTC; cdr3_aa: CASSEGAGVLFGYTF
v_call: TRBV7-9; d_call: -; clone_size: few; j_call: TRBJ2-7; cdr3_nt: TGTGCCAGCAGCTCCGGGACTCGCTCCTACGAGCAGTACTTC; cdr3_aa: CASSSGTRSYEQYF
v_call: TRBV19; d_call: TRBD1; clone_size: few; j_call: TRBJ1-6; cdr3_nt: TGTGCCAGTACCGGGACAGGCAATTCACCCCTCCACTTT; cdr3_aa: CASTGTGNSPLHF
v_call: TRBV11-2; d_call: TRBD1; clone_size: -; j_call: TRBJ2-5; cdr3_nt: TGTGCCAGCAGCCGAGACAGGGACCAAGAGACCCAGTACTTC; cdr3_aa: CASSRDRDQETQYF
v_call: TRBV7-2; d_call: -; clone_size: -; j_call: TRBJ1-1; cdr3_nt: TGTGCCAGCAGCCTTCAGGAGAACACTGAAGCTTTCTTT; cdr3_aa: CASSLQENTEAFF
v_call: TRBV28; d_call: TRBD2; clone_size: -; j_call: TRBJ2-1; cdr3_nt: TGTGCCAGCAGACCCTCGGGTAGCGGGGTCAATGAGCAGTTCTTC; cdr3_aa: CASRPSGSGVNEQFF
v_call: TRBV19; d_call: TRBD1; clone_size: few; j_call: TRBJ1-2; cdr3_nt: TGTGCCAGTAGTATCGACAGGGCCTATGGCTACACCTTC; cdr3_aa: CASSIDRAYGYTF
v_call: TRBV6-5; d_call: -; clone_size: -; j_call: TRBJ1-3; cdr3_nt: TGTGCCAGCAGTTACTTGGGGAGTCGCGCTGGAAACACCATATATTTT; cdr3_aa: CASSYLGSRAGNTIYF
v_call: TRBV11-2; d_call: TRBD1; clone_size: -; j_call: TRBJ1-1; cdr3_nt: TGTGCCAGCAGCCAACAACCCGACAGGGTTGAAGCTTTCTTT; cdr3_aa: CASSQQPDRVEAFF
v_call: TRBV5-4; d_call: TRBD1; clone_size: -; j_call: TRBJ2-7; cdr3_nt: TGTGCCAGCAGCTCGACGACAGGGTGGTACGAGCAGTACTTC; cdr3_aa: CASSSTTGWYEQYF
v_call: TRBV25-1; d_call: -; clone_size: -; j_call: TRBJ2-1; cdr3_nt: TGTGCCAGCAGTGGTAAGCGCTCCTACAATGAGCAGTTCTTC; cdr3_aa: CASSGKRSYNEQFF
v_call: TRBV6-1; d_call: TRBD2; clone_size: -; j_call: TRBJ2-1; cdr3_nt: TGTGCCAGCAGTGTAAGCGGGAACTCCTACAATGAGCAGTTCTTC; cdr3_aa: CASSVSGNSYNEQFF